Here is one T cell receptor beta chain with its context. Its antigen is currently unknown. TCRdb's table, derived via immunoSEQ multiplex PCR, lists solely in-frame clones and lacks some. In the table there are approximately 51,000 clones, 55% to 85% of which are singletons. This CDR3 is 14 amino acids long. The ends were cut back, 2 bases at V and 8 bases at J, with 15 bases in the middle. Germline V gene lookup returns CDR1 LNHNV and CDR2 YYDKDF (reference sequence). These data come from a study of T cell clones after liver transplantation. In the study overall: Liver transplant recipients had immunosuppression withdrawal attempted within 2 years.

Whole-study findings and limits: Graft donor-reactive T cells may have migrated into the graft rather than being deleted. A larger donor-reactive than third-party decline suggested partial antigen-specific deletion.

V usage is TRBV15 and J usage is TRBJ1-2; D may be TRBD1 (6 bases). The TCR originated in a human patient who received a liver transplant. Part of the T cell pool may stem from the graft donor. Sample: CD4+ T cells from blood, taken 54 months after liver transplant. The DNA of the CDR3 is TGTGCCACCAGCAGACAAGAAACAGGGCTCGGCTACACCTTC. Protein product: CATSRQETGLGYTF.